This T cell receptor beta chain was sequenced during a study of blood T cell repertoires in COVID-19. Background on the study: Acute-phase and convalescent COVID-19 samples originated in the United States, Italy and Spain. PBMCs, B-cell-depleted T cells, or T cells were the source of the cDNA or gDNA that made up the material.

In the authors' workflow: Using reference gene primer amplification, nucleated cell counts were estimated. Clones were read by immunoSEQ multiplex PCR, and TCRdb kept only the in-frame ones, dropping some. Clone size and V and J calls were adopted from that table, with D and trimming inferred from the DNA. The table records around 290,000 clones, about 89% of them present only once. This CDR3 region has 15 residues. The V gene's germline CDR1 is SGHVS and CDR2 FQNEAQ. The J segment lost 7 bases and the V segment lost 5 bases, leaving 5 bases of the junction unmatched. This clone was seen a single time.

The chain couples TRBV7-8 to TRBJ1-6; 10 nucleotides align to TRBD1. The sequenced sample consisted of peripheral blood. The TCR was taken from a man aged 35 to 55 with acute or convalescent COVID-19. This CDR3 is CASSQGGQGNSPLHF. The CDR3 DNA is TGTGCCAGCAGCCAAGGGGGACAGGGGAATTCACCCCTCCACTTT.